Following are 20 T cell receptor beta chains from one sample sequenced in a study of cytomegalovirus exposure and HLA in healthy donors. The PCR was carried out with 60 Vbeta primers and 13 Jbeta primers. Here immunoSEQ multiplex PCR was the method, and the copy in TCRdb shows in-frame clones only, minus some. The top ten hold about 11% of the sample, which has approximately 120,000 clones, roughly 80% seen once. Sequencing was carried out using PBMCs. The receptors originated from a man between 25 and 39 years old in good health and CMV-seropositive.

The gene calls are TRBV27 and TRBJ1-2; D is perhaps TRBD1 (5 bases). Germline V CDR1 and CDR2: MNHEY, SMNVEV (reference sequence). V was clipped by 6 bases and J by 4 bases, with 9 bases between them. This CDR3 contains 12 residues. CDR3 in DNA: TGTGCCAGCAGGGGGGAGGGCTATGGCTACACCTTC. The encoded protein is CASRGEGYGYTF.

Notes on this clone: Other DNA sequences in the same sample also yield this CDR3. The chain uses TRBV11-2 and TRBJ2-2; D gene unclear. The germline V and J ends were trimmed by 1 base and 1 base, with 10 bases remaining between them. Germline CDR1 and CDR2: SGHAT and FQNNGV. CDR3 length equals 16 residues. The CDR3 reads CASSLVSQRNTGELFF. The CDR3 DNA follows: TGTGCCAGCAGCTTAGTCTCTCAGCGGAACACCGGGGAGCTGTTTTTT.

The chain couples TRBV28 to TRBJ2-5; 12 nucleotides match TRBD2. Trimming removed 2 bases from V and 5 bases from J; junction bases left unmatched: 12. The CDR3 has 18 residues. Germline V CDR1 and CDR2: MDHEN, SYDVKM. Written as DNA, the CDR3 is TGTGCCAGCAGTTTAATGCTAGCGGGAGGGCCCTCGAGGGAGACCCAGTACTTC. Translated, it gives CASSLMLAGGPSRETQYF.

The gene calls are TRBV7-3 and TRBJ2-1; TRBD2 agrees at 7 bases. Germline values: CDR1 SGHTA, CDR2 FQGTGA. Germline trimming cut 0 bases from V and 10 bases from J; bases unmatched to any gene: 3. The CDR3 runs to 13 residues. CDR3 DNA: TGTGCCAGCAGCTTAACGGGGGGGTGGGAGCAGTTCTTC. It is translated as CASSLTGGWEQFF.

The chain links TRBV5-1 to TRBJ1-1, with D possibly matching TRBD1 (5 bases). There are 13 residues in the CDR3. The germline V gene has CDR1 SGHRS and CDR2 YFSETQ. The V and J ends lost 3 bases and 1 base respectively, with 7 bases between them. As DNA, the CDR3 is TGCGCCAGCAGCTGGGGGGGGAACACTGAAGCTTTCTTT. This codes for CASSWGGNTEAFF. Variable domain in full (rest from reference TRBV5-1 and TRBJ1-1): KAGVTQTPRYLIKTRGQQVTLSCSPISGHRSVSWYQQTPGQGLQFLFEYFSETQRNKGNFPGRFSGRQFSNSRSEMNVSTLELGDSALYLCASSWGGNTEAFFGQGTRLTVV.

The table lists this clone with a few counts. The chain combines TRBV28 with TRBJ2-2; the match to TRBD2 covers 7 bases. V shed 5 bases and J 3 bases; nucleotides not matched to a gene: 6. There are 15 residues in the CDR3. Germline V lookup: CDR1 MDHEN, CDR2 SYDVKM. The CDR3 spells CASSEGRADTGELFF. As DNA, the CDR3 is TGTGCCAGCAGTGAGGGGAGGGCGGACACCGGGGAGCTGTTTTTT. Combining the CDR3 with reference TRBV28 and TRBJ2-2 gives the whole variable domain DVKVTQSSRYLVKRTGEKVFLECVQDMDHENMFWYRQDPGLGLRLIYFSYDVKMKEKGDIPEGYSVSREKKERFSLILESASTNQTSMYLCASSEGRADTGELFFGEGSRLTVL.

This clone was seen a few times. The rearrangement joins TRBV27 to TRBJ2-7; unclear D gene. V was cut by 1 base and J by 3 bases, with 13 bases left in between. The CDR3 length is 15 residues. Germline CDR1 and CDR2: MNHEY and SMNVEV (reference sequence). CDR3 sequence reads: CASSLFGVFRYEQYF. CDR3 bases: TGTGCCAGCAGTTTATTCGGAGTATTCCGCTACGAGCAGTACTTC.

V and J are TRBV18 and TRBJ1-2; perhaps TRBD1 as D (6 bases). Per the germline V gene, CDR1 is KGHSH and CDR2 is LQKENI. The CDR3 has 15 residues. V lost 2 bases and J lost 2, with 12 bases in between. The CDR3 is CASSPVTGWNYGYTF. CDR3 DNA: TGTGCCAGCTCACCAGTGACAGGTTGGAACTATGGCTACACCTTC.

The rearrangement uses TRBV10-3 and TRBJ2-5, with 8 bases that match TRBD2. V lost 3 bases and J lost 0; bases outside the gene matches: 9. Germline values: CDR1 ENHRY, CDR2 SYGVKD. CDR3 size: 17 residues. For the CDR3, the DNA is TGTGCCATCAGTGAAGCGGGGGCAGGGACCAACCAAGAGACCCAGTACTTC. This gives the protein CAISEAGAGTNQETQYF.

The gene calls are TRBV5-4 and TRBJ2-6; the D is unclear. Trimming removed 0 bases at V and 2 bases at J, with 9 bases between. The CDR3 is made up of 16 amino acids. Germline-derived CDR1 and CDR2 are SGHNT and YYREEE (reference sequence). CDR3 nucleotides: TGTGCCAGCAGCTTGGCCACGGTTGCTGGGGCCAACGTCCTGACTTTC. Its translation: CASSLATVAGANVLTF.

The chain employs TRBV9 and TRBJ2-5; TRBD1 aligns across 7 bases. CDR1 and CDR2 from the germline V gene are SGDLS and YYNGEE. Losses at the gene ends were 2 bases for V and 4 bases for J; bases not matched to a gene: 5. This CDR3 comprises 14 residues. DNA for the CDR3: TGTGCCAGCAGCGTTATCGACAGGGCAGAGACCCAGTACTTC. Protein: CASSVIDRAETQYF.

This chain links TRBV2 with TRBJ2-3, with D maybe TRBD2 (8 bases). The germline gives CDR1 SNHLY, CDR2 FYNNEI. Trimming shortened V by 11 bases and J by 4 bases, and 28 bases separated the two germline ends. The CDR3 sequence is 17 residues long. CDR3 sequence (DNA): TGTGCCTTGGACGCCGGACAGGACCTAGCGGGTGCAGATACGCAGTATTTT. It codes for CALDAGQDLAGADTQYF.

This clone was detected once. The chain recombines TRBV15 with TRBJ2-2; 11 bases agree with TRBD1. In germline, CDR1 is LNHNV, CDR2 YYDKDF (reference sequence). Trimming removed 5 bases from V and 5 bases from J; junction bases left unmatched: 4. The length of the CDR3 is 15 residues. In DNA, the CDR3 is TGTGCCACCAGCGGCCGGGACAGGGGGACCGGGGAGCTGTTTTTT. This encodes CATSGRDRGTGELFF.

The chain is built from TRBV18 and TRBJ1-1; D gene uncertain. V lost 2 bases and J lost 1, with 14 bases in between. The V gene's germline CDR1 is KGHSH and CDR2 LQKENI. The CDR3 extends over 16 amino acids. As DNA, the CDR3 is TGTGCCAGCTCACCAATATCTGGCGGGGAGAACACTGAAGCTTTCTTT. This translates into CASSPISGGENTEAFF.

This chain connects TRBV5-1 to TRBJ1-2; 9 nucleotides match TRBD1. V lost 4 bases to trimming and J lost 1 base; unmatched junction nucleotides: 8. Germline V gene data show CDR1 as SGHRS and CDR2 as YFSETQ. This CDR3 region has 16 residues. The CDR3: CASSPGTGRGNYGYTF. The CDR3 DNA is TGCGCCAGCAGCCCCGGGACAGGGAGGGGTAACTATGGCTACACCTTC.

This clone was recorded at least ten times. The gene calls are TRBV25-1 and TRBJ2-1; possibly TRBD2 for D (5 bases). The CDR3 contains 11 residues. Germline-derived CDR1 and CDR2 are MGHDK and SYGVNS. V lost 5 bases to trimming and J lost 8 bases, with 7 bases between them. The CDR3 region is CASSLGDEQFF. For the CDR3, the DNA is TGTGCCAGCAGTCTCGGGGATGAGCAGTTCTTC.

V is TRBV7-9 and J is TRBJ2-5, with TRBD2 matching 11 bases. Germline CDR1 is SEHNR and CDR2 is FQNEAQ (reference sequence). With 5 bases clipped from V and 3 bases from J, the junction kept 2 bases outside the gene matches. The CDR3 extends over 14 amino acids. CDR3 nucleotides: TGTGCCAGCAGCCCGGGACTAGCGGAAGAGACCCAGTACTTC. Amino acid sequence: CASSPGLAEETQYF.

This sequence joins TRBV5-1 and TRBJ2-1, with 7 bases lining up with TRBD2. With V trimmed by 4 bases and J by 4 bases, 11 bases remained unmatched. Per the germline V gene, CDR1 is SGHRS and CDR2 is YFSETQ. The CDR3 is 16 amino acids. The CDR3 loop reads CASSSGLPSGYNEQFF. CDR3 coding DNA: TGCGCCAGCAGCAGCGGTTTACCTAGCGGTTACAATGAGCAGTTCTTC. The whole variable domain, remainder taken from reference TRBV5-1 and TRBJ2-1, is KAGVTQTPRYLIKTRGQQVTLSCSPISGHRSVSWYQQTPGQGLQFLFEYFSETQRNKGNFPGRFSGRQFSNSRSEMNVSTLELGDSALYLCASSSGLPSGYNEQFFGPGTRLTVL.

This chain links TRBV9 with TRBJ2-3, with 8 nucleotides matching TRBD2. V was clipped by 2 bases and J by 6 bases; unmatched bases: 8. This CDR3 contains 15 residues. CDR1 SGDLS and CDR2 YYNGEE come from the germline V gene. The chain's CDR3 is CASSVSGGPGDTQYF. For the CDR3, the DNA is TGTGCCAGCAGCGTGTCGGGAGGGCCAGGGGATACGCAGTATTTT.

The chain recombines TRBV4-2 with TRBJ2-7; possibly TRBD2 for D (5 bases). V gave up 2 bases and J gave up 4 bases, with 15 bases separating them. This CDR3 comprises 15 residues. Germline CDR1 and CDR2: LGHNA and YNFKEQ. DNA for the CDR3: TGTGCCAGCAGCCAACCCGAGAGGGAGAATTACGAGCAGTACTTC. Its translation is CASSQPERENYEQYF.